These T cell receptor beta chains were read from a single sample in a study of T cell changes during pregnancy in multiple sclerosis. Measured with immunoSEQ multiplex PCR; TCRdb has only the in-frame clones, and not every one. The sample records around 30,000 clones, about 93% being singletons. Sequencing used CD4+ T cells from peripheral blood mononuclear cells, obtained in the second trimester of pregnancy. The receptors here all came from a female donor with multiple sclerosis, enrolled in a pregnancy study. CDR3s include the opening cysteine and the closing phenylalanine or tryptophan. A D gene is named only where the DNA matches it firmly. Clone size appears in some rows only: once, few, many, or a class for an expanded clone.

J: TRBJ2-1
V: TRBV6-5
D: TRBD1
size: NA
DNA: TGTGCCAGCAGTTTCCCGGGACAGGCCTACAATGAGCAGTTCTTC
CDR3: CASSFPGQAYNEQFF

J: TRBJ2-1
V: TRBV18
D: TRBD2
size: NA
DNA: TGTGCCAGCTCACCCCCGGGACTAGCGGGATCAAATGAGCAGTTCTTC
CDR3: CASSPPGLAGSNEQFF

J: TRBJ1-2
V: TRBV27
D: NA
size: once
DNA: TGTGCCAGCAGTTTATCGAAACGGGGGAGCTATGGCTACACCTTC
CDR3: CASSLSKRGSYGYTF

J: TRBJ2-5
V: TRBV2
D: TRBD2
size: NA
DNA: TGTGCCAGTAAGCGGGAGAAGGGCCAGTACTTC
CDR3: CASKREKGQYF

J: TRBJ2-3
V: TRBV27
D: NA
size: NA
DNA: TGTGCCAGCAGTTTATCGCGAGGGACAGATACGCAGTATTTT
CDR3: CASSLSRGTDTQYF

J: TRBJ1-1
V: TRBV29-1
D: TRBD1
size: once
DNA: TGCAGCGTCGTACCTAGACAGGGGGCGAGGAACACTGAAGCTTTCTTT
CDR3: CSVVPRQGARNTEAFF

J: TRBJ1-5
V: TRBV7-2
D: NA
size: NA
DNA: TGTGCCAGCAGCCCTACAGGGTCGGGTCAGCCCCAGCATTTT
CDR3: CASSPTGSGQPQHF

J: TRBJ1-2
V: TRBV2
D: TRBD1
size: NA
DNA: TGTGCCCCCAGGGACAGTAGTGGCTACACCTTC
CDR3: CAPRDSSGYTF

J: TRBJ2-1
V: TRBV11-3
D: TRBD2
size: NA
DNA: TGTGCCAGCAGCTCGACTAGCGGGAGGGCACAGGAGCAGTTCTTC
CDR3: CASSSTSGRAQEQFF

J: TRBJ2-7
V: TRBV6-5
D: TRBD1
size: NA
DNA: TGTGCCAGCAGGGACAGGTCCTACGAGCAGTACTTC
CDR3: CASRDRSYEQYF

J: TRBJ2-1
V: TRBV4-3
D: TRBD2
size: NA
DNA: TGCGCCAGCAGCCAAGATTGGACTAGCGGGACTTACAATGAGCAGTTCTTC
CDR3: CASSQDWTSGTYNEQFF

J: TRBJ1-4
V: TRBV7-8
D: TRBD1
size: NA
DNA: TGTGCCAGCAGCTTAGCCGGCGACAGGGGTGAGGAAAAACTGTTTTTT
CDR3: CASSLAGDRGEEKLFF

J: TRBJ1-1
V: TRBV28
D: TRBD1
size: NA
DNA: TGTGCCAGCAGTCCAGGACAGGGAGGCACTGAAGCTTTCTTT
CDR3: CASSPGQGGTEAFF

J: TRBJ1-5
V: TRBV7-9
D: TRBD1
size: NA
DNA: TGTGCCAGCGCCCAGGGGGTCGATCAGCCCCAGCATTTT
CDR3: CASAQGVDQPQHF

J: TRBJ2-2
V: TRBV6-1
D: NA
size: NA
DNA: TGTGCCAGCAGTGAACCCGACATAACCGGGGAGCTGTTTTTT
CDR3: CASSEPDITGELFF

J: TRBJ2-3
V: TRBV4-1
D: NA
size: once
DNA: TGCGCCAGCAGCCATCCGCAGGGGCACAGGACAGATACGCAGTATTTT
CDR3: CASSHPQGHRTDTQYF

J: TRBJ2-2
V: TRBV7-9
D: NA
size: NA
DNA: TGTGCCAGCAGCCGGACTGGCCATAACACCGGGGAGCTGTTTTTT
CDR3: CASSRTGHNTGELFF

J: TRBJ1-5
V: TRBV27
D: TRBD1
size: NA
DNA: TGTGCCAGCAGTTCAGACAGGGGTGGGCCCCAGCATTTT
CDR3: CASSSDRGGPQHF

J: TRBJ1-2
V: TRBV19
D: NA
size: NA
DNA: TGTGCCAGTAGTATAGTCTCCAGGTCTAACTATGGCTACACCTTC
CDR3: CASSIVSRSNYGYTF

J: TRBJ1-1
V: TRBV5-5
D: NA
size: NA
DNA: TGTGCCAGCAGCTTTTCGGGGGGGACTGAAGCTTTCTTT
CDR3: CASSFSGGTEAFF

J: TRBJ2-3
V: TRBV30
D: TRBD1
size: NA
DNA: TGTGCCTGGGCTACCCAAAGAGGGACAGGGAGGACAGATACGCAGTATTTT
CDR3: CAWATQRGTGRTDTQYF

J: TRBJ2-7
V: TRBV6-1
D: TRBD2
size: NA
DNA: TGTGCCAGCAGTGGTCGCGGGGGAATCTACGAGCAGTACTTC
CDR3: CASSGRGGIYEQYF

J: TRBJ1-3
V: TRBV6-5
D: NA
size: NA
DNA: TGTGCCAGCAGGCGACAGAGCTCTGGAAACACCATATATTTT
CDR3: CASRRQSSGNTIYF

J: TRBJ1-1
V: TRBV5-1
D: TRBD1
size: NA
DNA: TGCGCCAGCAGCTTGACAGGGACAGGTGAAGCTTTCTTT
CDR3: CASSLTGTGEAFF

J: TRBJ1-5
V: TRBV2
D: NA
size: NA
DNA: TGTGCCAGCAGGTTGACATACCTGAATAGCAATCAGCCCCAGCATTTT
CDR3: CASRLTYLNSNQPQHF

J: TRBJ2-5
V: TRBV5-1
D: TRBD2
size: NA
DNA: TGCGCCAGCGCCCCCTCCGGGAGGGGGTGGGAGACCCAGTACTTC
CDR3: CASAPSGRGWETQYF

J: TRBJ1-4
V: TRBV2
D: NA
size: NA
DNA: TGTGCCAGCAGTGAGACCGGGAACCAGAGGGAAAAACTGTTTTTT
CDR3: CASSETGNQREKLFF

J: TRBJ2-1
V: TRBV9
D: NA
size: NA
DNA: TGTGCCAGCAGCGTTACAATCAATGAGCAGTTCTTC
CDR3: CASSVTINEQFF

J: TRBJ2-3
V: TRBV27
D: NA
size: NA
DNA: TGTGCCAGCAGTTCCCCACTTGCTACGCAGTATTTT
CDR3: CASSSPLATQYF

J: TRBJ2-1
V: TRBV7-3
D: TRBD2
size: NA
DNA: TGTGCCAGCAGCTCTTCGGGACTATTCGTCTATGAGCAGTTCTTC
CDR3: CASSSSGLFVYEQFF

J: TRBJ2-1
V: TRBV19
D: TRBD2
size: NA
DNA: TGTGCCAGTAAATTTGCGGGAGGGGGCTTATACAATGAGCAGTTCTTC
CDR3: CASKFAGGGLYNEQFF

J: TRBJ2-7
V: TRBV11-1
D: NA
size: NA
DNA: TGTGCCAGCAGCTTAGATGGATCGGCAGCGCCTACGATCTTC
CDR3: CASSLDGSAAPTIF

J: TRBJ2-1
V: TRBV6-4
D: NA
size: NA
DNA: TGTGCCAGCAGCGCGAACAGGGTAGCATTGGATGAGCAGTTCTTC
CDR3: CASSANRVALDEQFF

J: TRBJ2-2
V: TRBV29-1
D: TRBD2
size: NA
DNA: TGCAACCGGGGGGGGGACAACCGGAACACCGGGGAGCTGTTTTTT
CDR3: CNRGGDNRNTGELFF

J: TRBJ2-5
V: TRBV9
D: TRBD2
size: NA
DNA: TGTGCCAGCAGCGTAGGAGGGGGACTAGCGGGAGAGACCCAGTACTTC
CDR3: CASSVGGGLAGETQYF

J: TRBJ1-2
V: TRBV5-5
D: NA
size: NA
DNA: TGTGCCAGCAGCTTGGGGACTGATGGCTACACCTTC
CDR3: CASSLGTDGYTF

J: TRBJ1-4
V: TRBV5-1
D: TRBD1
size: NA
DNA: TGCGCCAGCAGCTGGACAGGGGGTAATGAAAAACTGTTTTTT
CDR3: CASSWTGGNEKLFF

J: TRBJ2-7
V: TRBV11-2
D: TRBD1
size: NA
DNA: TGTGCCAGCAGCCGCAGGGGGCGCACGAACGAGCAGTACTTC
CDR3: CASSRRGRTNEQYF

J: TRBJ2-7
V: TRBV10-3
D: TRBD1
size: NA
DNA: TGTGCCATCAGTGTTGCCCAAGACTTAACAGGGGCCGGGCAGTACTTC
CDR3: CAISVAQDLTGAGQYF

J: TRBJ2-7
V: TRBV4-1
D: NA
size: NA
DNA: TGCGCCAGCAGCCAAGTCGCGGGCGTGTCCGTCTACGAGCAGTACTTC
CDR3: CASSQVAGVSVYEQYF

J: TRBJ1-2
V: TRBV7-2
D: TRBD1
size: once
DNA: TGTGCCAGCAGCCGACGGACAGGGGGTCATGGCTACACCTTC
CDR3: CASSRRTGGHGYTF

J: TRBJ1-1
V: TRBV6-5
D: NA
size: NA
DNA: TGTGCCAGCAGTTACCTCCAGGGGAACACTGAAGCTTTCTTT
CDR3: CASSYLQGNTEAFF

J: TRBJ2-3
V: TRBV2
D: NA
size: NA
DNA: TGTGCCAGTGGCGGGACCTATGGCACAGATACGCAGTATTTT
CDR3: CASGGTYGTDTQYF

J: TRBJ2-1
V: TRBV10-3
D: TRBD2
size: NA
DNA: TGTGCCATCAGTGAGTCGCCGGGACTAGGAAGCAATGAGCAGTTCTTC
CDR3: CAISESPGLGSNEQFF

J: TRBJ2-1
V: TRBV27
D: TRBD1
size: NA
DNA: TGTGCCAGCAGTAGGACAGGAGCCTACAATGAGCAGTTCTTC
CDR3: CASSRTGAYNEQFF

J: TRBJ2-1
V: TRBV7-9
D: TRBD1
size: NA
DNA: TGTGCCAGCAGCTTAACAGGGGGCCATGAGCAGTTCTTC
CDR3: CASSLTGGHEQFF

J: TRBJ1-1
V: TRBV18
D: NA
size: NA
DNA: TGTGCCAGCTCACCACCCCCCAGCGCCGGGAACACTGAAGCTTTCTTT
CDR3: CASSPPPSAGNTEAFF